This TCR beta chain was recovered during a study of identical twins. Study conclusions and caveats: Out-of-frame TCR alpha sharing in monozygotic twins exceeded recombination model predictions.

Concerning this clonotype itself: The antigen remains undetermined.

The ends were cut back, 0 bases at V and 0 bases at J, with 9 bases in the middle. CDR1 DFQATT and CDR2 SNEGSKA come from the germline V gene (reference sequence). The CDR3 totals 15 residues. One entry per CDR3 protein, called by TCRdb with MiXCR from the 5' RACE reads. The table lists approximately 1.8 million distinct CDR3 sequences, less than 40% of them singletons. The TCR was taken from a newborn girl in good health. V and J are TRBV20-1 and TRBJ2-1; unclear D gene. The source material was cord blood. CDR3 sequence reads: CSARDLGFSYNEQFF. The CDR3 DNA reads TGCAGTGCTAGAGATCTCGGGTTCTCCTACAATGAGCAGTTCTTC.